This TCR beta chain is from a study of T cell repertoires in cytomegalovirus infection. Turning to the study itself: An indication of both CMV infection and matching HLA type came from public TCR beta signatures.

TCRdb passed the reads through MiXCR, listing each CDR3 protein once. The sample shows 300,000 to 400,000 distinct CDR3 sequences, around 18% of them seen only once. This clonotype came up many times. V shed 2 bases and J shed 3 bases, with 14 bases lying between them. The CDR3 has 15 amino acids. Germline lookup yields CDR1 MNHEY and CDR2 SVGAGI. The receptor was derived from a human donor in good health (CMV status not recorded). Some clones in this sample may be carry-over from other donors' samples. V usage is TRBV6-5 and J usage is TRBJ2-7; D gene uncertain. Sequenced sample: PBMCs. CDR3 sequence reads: CASSYGYGGYYEQYF. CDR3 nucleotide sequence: TGTGCCAGCAGTTACGGATACGGCGGATACTACGAGCAGTACTTC.